The rows below give T cell receptor beta chains drawn from one sample of a study of cytomegalovirus exposure and HLA in healthy donors. Assay: immunoSEQ multiplex PCR; the TCRdb copy retains only in-frame clones and omits some. The table includes approximately 210,000 clones, approximately 86% detected once. The material sequenced was PBMCs. The origin of the receptors is a young woman in good health and CMV-seronegative. Both conserved end residues are part of each CDR3. D genes are given only for firm matches. Clone size is not always given. Where it is, it says once, few, many or a class for expanded clones.

>TRBV7-9|TRBJ1-4|.|.
TGTGCCAGCAGCTCTACACGGGGACTGGCTGGGGGGGAAAAACTGTTTTTT
CASSSTRGLAGGEKLFF
>TRBV5-1|TRBJ2-1|.|TRBD2
TGCGCCAGCAGCTTGGGCTGGACCGGGGGGGCTTACAATGAGCAGTTCTTC
CASSLGWTGGAYNEQFF
>TRBV18|TRBJ1-2|few|TRBD1
TGTGCCAGCGTCGGAGGGACAGCTAACTATGGCTACACCTTC
CASVGGTANYGYTF
>TRBV4-1|TRBJ2-3|.|TRBD2
TGCGCCAGCAGCCACGCCTTATTGGGACTAGCGGAGAACACAGATACGCAGTATTTT
CASSHALLGLAENTDTQYF
>TRBV19|TRBJ2-3|.|TRBD1
TGTGCCAGTAGTATTTCCTCAGGGGGCAGAGGAGATACGCAGTATTTT
CASSISSGGRGDTQYF
>TRBV5-1|TRBJ1-2|once|.
TGCGCCAGCAGCCCTGGGTCGCGGGGATGGAACTATGGCTACACCTTC
CASSPGSRGWNYGYTF
>TRBV5-4|TRBJ1-2|.|.
TGTGCCAGCAGCTTGGGACAGGCTAACTATGGCTACACCTTC
CASSLGQANYGYTF
>TRBV1|TRBJ2-7|.|.
TGCACCAGCAGCCAAGGGCGGGGGCCTTGTTGGCAGCAGTACTTC
CTSSQGRGPCWQQYF
>TRBV2|TRBJ2-7|.|TRBD1
TGTGCCAGCGGGGGACAGGGGGTATACGAGCAGTACTTC
CASGGQGVYEQYF
>TRBV29-1|TRBJ1-1|few|.
TGCAGCGTTGGAGGAGGGGTGACCGGGGAAACTGAAGCTTTCTTT
CSVGGGVTGETEAFF
>TRBV11-3|TRBJ1-6|.|TRBD1
TGTGCCAGCAGCCGACAGGGGGTGAGCTCCTATAATTCACCCCTCCACTTT
CASSRQGVSSYNSPLHF
>TRBV2|TRBJ2-1|.|.
TGTGCCAGCAGTGAAGTAGGAGGGGGCTTCGGGAATGAGCAGTTCTTC
CASSEVGGGFGNEQFF
>TRBV5-4|TRBJ1-6|.|TRBD1
TGTGCCAGCAGCGCCAGGGGGCCGGGGGATTATTCACCCCTCCACTTT
CASSARGPGDYSPLHF